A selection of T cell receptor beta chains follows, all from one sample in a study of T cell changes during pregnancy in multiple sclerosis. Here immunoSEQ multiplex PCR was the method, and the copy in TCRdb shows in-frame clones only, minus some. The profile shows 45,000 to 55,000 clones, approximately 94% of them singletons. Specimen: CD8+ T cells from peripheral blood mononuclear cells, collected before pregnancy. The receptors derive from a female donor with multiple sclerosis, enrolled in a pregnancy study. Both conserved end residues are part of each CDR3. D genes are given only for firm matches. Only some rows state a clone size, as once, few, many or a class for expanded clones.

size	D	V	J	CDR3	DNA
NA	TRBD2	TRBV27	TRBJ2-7	CASSPTGGYEQYF	TGTGCCAGCAGCCCGACGGGGGGCTACGAGCAGTACTTC
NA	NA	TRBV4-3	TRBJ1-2	CASNHEGIGGSDGYTF	TGCGCCAGCAACCATGAGGGCATCGGAGGAAGTGATGGCTACACCTTC
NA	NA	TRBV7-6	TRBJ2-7	CASSPRPTPFRDSTNEQYF	TGTGCCAGCAGCCCTCGCCCGACACCTTTCCGGGACTCTACCAACGAGCAGTACTTC
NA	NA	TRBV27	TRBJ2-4	CASSFLGGAKNIQYF	TGTGCCAGCAGTTTTCTAGGGGGAGCCAAAAACATTCAGTACTTC
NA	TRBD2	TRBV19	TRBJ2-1	CASSRDYQNEQFF	TGTGCCAGTAGTAGGGACTACCAGAATGAGCAGTTCTTC
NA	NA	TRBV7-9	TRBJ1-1	CASIGGGTEAFF	TGTGCCAGCATCGGCGGCGGAACTGAAGCTTTCTTT
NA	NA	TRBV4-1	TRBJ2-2	CASSQAGWPGELFF	TGCGCCAGCAGCCAAGCGGGATGGCCCGGGGAGCTGTTTTTT
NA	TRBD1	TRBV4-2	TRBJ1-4	CASSYPQGANEKLFF	TGTGCCAGCAGCTACCCACAGGGGGCTAATGAAAAACTGTTTTTT
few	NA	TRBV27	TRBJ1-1	CASSLRGEHTEAFF	TGTGCCAGCAGTTTACGCGGTGAGCACACTGAAGCTTTCTTT
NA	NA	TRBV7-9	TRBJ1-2	CASSQGLTEPTYGYTF	TGTGCCAGCAGCCAGGGATTGACAGAACCGACCTATGGCTACACCTTC
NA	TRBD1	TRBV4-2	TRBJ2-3	CASSLTKQGNGPQVEDTQYF	TGTGCCAGCAGCCTCACTAAACAGGGGAACGGACCCCAGGTGGAGGATACGCAGTATTTT
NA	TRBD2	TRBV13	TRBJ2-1	CASSLVRRAGGSYNEQFF	TGTGCCAGCAGCTTAGTCCGACGAGCGGGGGGCTCCTACAATGAGCAGTTCTTC
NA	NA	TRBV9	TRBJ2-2	CASSVRRENTGELFF	TGTGCCAGCAGCGTCCGGCGGGAAAACACCGGGGAGCTGTTTTTT
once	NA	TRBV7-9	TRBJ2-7	CASSLYVGATHEQYF	TGTGCCAGCAGCTTATATGTGGGGGCAACCCACGAGCAGTACTTC
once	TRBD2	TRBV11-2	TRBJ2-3	CASSSRTSGDTQYF	TGTGCCAGCAGCTCGAGGACTAGCGGAGATACGCAGTATTTT
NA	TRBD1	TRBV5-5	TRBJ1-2	CASRLTGGAGYGYTF	TGTGCCAGCCGCCTGACAGGGGGCGCAGGCTATGGCTACACCTTC
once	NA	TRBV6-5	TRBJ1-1	CASRFSNTEAFF	TGTGCCAGCAGGTTCAGTAACACTGAAGCTTTCTTT
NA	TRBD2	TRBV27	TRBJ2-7	CASSLDGTIYEQYF	TGTGCCAGCAGTTTAGACGGGACTATCTACGAGCAGTACTTC
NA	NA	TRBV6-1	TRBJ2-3	CASSEIRTDTQYF	TGTGCCAGCAGTGAAATACGGACAGATACGCAGTATTTT
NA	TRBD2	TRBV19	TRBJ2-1	CASSMLAGGPSSYNEQFF	TGTGCCAGTAGTATGCTAGCGGGAGGACCAAGCTCCTACAATGAGCAGTTCTTC
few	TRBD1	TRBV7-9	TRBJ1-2	CASSLEDRVHGYTF	TGTGCCAGCAGCTTAGAGGACAGGGTACATGGCTACACCTTC
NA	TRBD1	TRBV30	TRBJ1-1	CAWSRQGTGAEAFF	TGTGCCTGGAGTCGACAAGGGACAGGCGCTGAAGCTTTCTTT
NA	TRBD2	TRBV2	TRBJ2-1	CASSDGGSTRFF	TGTGCCAGCAGTGACGGCGGGAGTACCCGGTTCTTC
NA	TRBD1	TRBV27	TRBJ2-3	CASSQKDRVADTQYF	TGTGCCAGCAGCCAAAAGGACAGGGTAGCAGATACGCAGTATTTT
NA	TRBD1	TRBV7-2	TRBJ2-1	CASSIGQGSYNEQFF	TGTGCCAGCAGCATAGGACAGGGGTCCTACAATGAGCAGTTCTTC
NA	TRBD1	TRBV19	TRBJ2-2	CASSPPDRGHTGELFF	TGTGCCAGTAGTCCCCCCGACAGGGGGCACACCGGGGAGCTGTTTTTT
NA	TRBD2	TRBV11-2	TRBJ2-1	CASSLELADYNEQFF	TGTGCCAGCAGCTTAGAACTAGCGGACTACAATGAGCAGTTCTTC
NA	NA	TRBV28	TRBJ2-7	CASSAPGVSSYEQYF	TGTGCCAGCAGTGCGCCAGGGGTCTCCTCCTACGAGCAGTACTTC
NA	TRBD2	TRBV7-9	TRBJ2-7	CASSRRAAGGYEQYF	TGTGCTAGCAGCCGAAGGGCGGCCGGGGGGTACGAGCAGTACTTC
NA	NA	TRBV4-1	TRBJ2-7	CASSQVASPYEQYF	TGCGCCAGCAGCCAAGTAGCTAGTCCTTACGAGCAGTACTTC
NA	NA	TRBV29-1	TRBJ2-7	CSVEDVTGTYEQYF	TGCAGCGTTGAAGATGTAACAGGGACCTACGAGCAGTACTTC
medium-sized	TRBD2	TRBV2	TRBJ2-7	CASSDLAGGPYEQYF	TGTGCCAGCAGTGATCTAGCGGGAGGCCCCTACGAGCAGTACTTC
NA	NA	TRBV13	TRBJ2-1	CASSFSPGEASSYNEQFF	TGTGCCAGCAGCTTCTCACCCGGGGAGGCTTCTTCCTACAATGAGCAGTTCTTC
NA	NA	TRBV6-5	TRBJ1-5	CASTRGGNQPQHF	TGTGCCAGCACCCGAGGAGGAAATCAGCCCCAGCATTTT
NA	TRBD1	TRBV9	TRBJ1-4	CASSVRQGWREKLFF	TGTGCCAGCAGCGTTCGACAGGGGTGGAGAGAAAAACTGTTTTTT
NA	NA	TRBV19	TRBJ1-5	CASSMTGGGNQPQHF	TGTGCCAGTAGTATGACCGGCGGAGGCAATCAGCCCCAGCATTTT
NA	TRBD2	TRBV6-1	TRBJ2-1	CASSETSGGNEQFF	TGTGCCAGCAGTGAAACTAGCGGGGGGAATGAGCAGTTCTTC
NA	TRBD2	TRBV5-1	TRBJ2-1	CASSWTSGKNNEQFF	TGCGCCAGCAGCTGGACTAGCGGGAAGAACAATGAGCAGTTCTTC
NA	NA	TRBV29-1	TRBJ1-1	CSVPWRGQEAFF	TGCAGCGTCCCTTGGAGGGGCCAGGAGGCTTTCTTT
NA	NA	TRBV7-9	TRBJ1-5	CASSLGGREPQHF	TGTGCCAGCAGCTTAGGGGGCCGGGAGCCCCAGCATTTT
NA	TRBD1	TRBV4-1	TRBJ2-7	CASSQGLLRTGRNEQYF	TGCGCCAGCAGCCAAGGCCTTTTAAGGACAGGGAGGAACGAGCAGTACTTC